Sequencing of this T cell receptor beta chain was carried out in a study of T cell responses to AZD1222 COVID-19 vaccine. General observations from the study: Spike-specific TCR breadth and depth went up after people got two AZD1222 doses.

TCRdb's table, derived via immunoSEQ multiplex PCR, lists solely in-frame clones and lacks some. The repertoire holds 150,000 to 200,000 clones, with around 91% as singletons. Concerning this clone: Its antigen remains unidentified.

V lost 5 bases and J 9 bases, leaving 10 bases between the germline ends. The CDR3 length is 11 residues. Germline loops: CDR1 MNHNY, CDR2 SVGAGI (reference sequence). The sequence was obtained from an adult who received the AZD1222 COVID-19 vaccine. The chain carries TRBV6-6 and TRBJ2-5; tentative D call: TRBD2 (6 bases). The sequencing used peripheral blood, collected 28 days after the second AZD1222 dose. CDR3 coding DNA: TGTGCCAGCAGTCAGGACTATTCCCAGTACTTC. It codes for CASSQDYSQYF.